What follows are 28 T cell receptor beta chains derived from one specimen sequenced in a study of shared clonotypes between healthy human individuals. Profiling relied on immunoSEQ multiplex PCR, and the TCRdb table lists in-frame clones only, not all of them. The table has approximately 440,000 clones, roughly three quarters seen once. Sequencing input: PBMCs. The receptors were sampled from a middle-aged woman in good health. Some clones in this sample may be carry-over from other donors' samples.

This clone was seen a few times. V and J are TRBV12-1 and TRBJ2-5; TRBD2, the table's D call, was not compared with the DNA. TRBV12-1 is shown as a pseudogene. The CDR3 has 14 residues. CDR3 DNA: TGTGCCAGCAGCCCGATGGGGACTAGTCTTGGCGGGTACTTC. Translation: CASSPMGTSLGGYF.

The chain employs TRBV2 and TRBJ2-5; D remains unclear. V was pared by 1 base and J by 1 base, with 10 bases between. This CDR3 region has 15 residues. Germline values: CDR1 SNHLY, CDR2 FYNNEI. DNA for the CDR3: TGTGCCAGCAGTGAAGTGACATTCGTCCAAGAGACCCAGTACTTC. This translates into CASSEVTFVQETQYF.

This clone was observed at least ten times. Additional DNA sequences in this sample encode the identical CDR3. The chain links TRBV5-6 to TRBJ1-2, with D possibly matching TRBD1 (5 bases). Germline CDR1 reads SGHDT; CDR2 reads YYEEEE. The CDR3 is made up of 13 amino acids. V lost 4 bases and J 4 bases, leaving 11 bases between the germline ends. As DNA, the CDR3 is TGTGCCAGCAGCCCGCGACAGATCTATGGCTACACCTTC. Translation: CASSPRQIYGYTF.

The rearrangement uses TRBV10-1 and TRBJ2-7; 7 bases match TRBD1. Germline trimming cut 2 bases from V and 3 bases from J; bases unmatched to any gene: 1. Germline V gives CDR1 WNHNN, CDR2 SYGVQD (reference sequence). The CDR3 is 13 residues long. CDR3 amino acids: CASSEGQDYEQYF. The CDR3 DNA reads TGCGCCAGCAGTGAGGGACAGGACTACGAGCAGTACTTC.

A word on this clone: A far larger clone differs by one base, so this is likely a read error. Distinct nucleotide sequences in the sample also encode this CDR3. V gene TRBV7-9 combines with J gene TRBJ2-7, with unresolved D. Looked up from germline, CDR1 is SEHNR and CDR2 is FQNEAQ (reference sequence). Trimming removed 8 bases from V and 7 bases from J, with 12 bases in between. The CDR3 is 11 residues long. The CDR3 here is CASSVSYEQYF. DNA of the CDR3: TGTGCCAGCTCGGTTAGTTATGAGCAGTACTTC.

The gene calls are TRBV19 and TRBJ2-1, with 9 bases identical to TRBD2. This CDR3 has 15 residues. The V gene end was trimmed by 6 bases and the J gene end by 0 bases; junction bases not matched to a gene: 3. Germline loops: CDR1 LNHDA, CDR2 SQIVND (reference sequence). The CDR3 loop is CASRELAGSYNEQFF. CDR3 nucleotides: TGTGCCAGTAGGGAACTAGCGGGCTCCTACAATGAGCAGTTCTTC.

This sequence joins TRBV5-1 and TRBJ2-3, with D perhaps matching TRBD2 (5 bases). The CDR3 length is 15 residues. Trimming removed 1 base at V and 2 bases at J, with 11 bases between. Per germline, CDR1 SGHRS and CDR2 YFSETQ. The CDR3 is CASSLSGDYTDTQYF. In DNA, the CDR3 is TGCGCCAGCAGCTTGTCCGGAGACTACACAGATACGCAGTATTTT. The full variable domain, with the rest looked up from reference TRBV5-1 and TRBJ2-3, is KAGVTQTPRYLIKTRGQQVTLSCSPISGHRSVSWYQQTPGQGLQFLFEYFSETQRNKGNFPGRFSGRQFSNSRSEMNVSTLELGDSALYLCASSLSGDYTDTQYFGPGTRLTVL.

J is TRBJ1-3 and V is TRBV7-6; D is uncertain. The V end was cut by 4 bases, the J end by 0 bases, with 13 bases between. This CDR3 is built from 16 residues. CDR1 SGHVS and CDR2 FNYEAQ come from the germline V gene. The CDR3 DNA follows: TGTGCCAGCAGCTCCACCACTCACAGCTCTGGAAACACCATATATTTT. This encodes CASSSTTHSSGNTIYF.

V usage is TRBV4-3 and J usage is TRBJ1-4; D gene uncertain. V was shortened by 0 bases and J by 7 bases, with 15 bases between the two germline ends. CDR1 is LGHNA, CDR2 YSLEER, per germline. This CDR3 has 16 residues. The CDR3 DNA sequence: TGCGCCAGCAGCCAAGATTTAGGAGCCCGGGGTGAAAAACTGTTTTTT. This translates into CASSQDLGARGEKLFF.

CDR3 nucleotide sequence: TGTGCCAGCAGTTTATTGGGCGTGGTGGGCACCACCGAGACCCAGTACTTC. Amino acids: CASSLLGVVGTTETQYF. V usage is TRBV28 and J usage is TRBJ2-5, with no clear D. With 1 base removed from V and 5 bases from J, the gap between germline ends came to 20 bases. The V gene's germline CDR1 is MDHEN and CDR2 SYDVKM. The CDR3 runs 17 residues. Full variable domain (missing parts from reference TRBV28 and TRBJ2-5): DVKVTQSSRYLVKRTGEKVFLECVQDMDHENMFWYRQDPGLGLRLIYFSYDVKMKEKGDIPEGYSVSREKKERFSLILESASTNQTSMYLCASSLLGVVGTTETQYFGPGTRLLVL.

The rearrangement joins TRBV19 to TRBJ1-1; D is undetermined. V was clipped by 2 bases and J by 0 bases, with 13 bases between them. Germline V gene sequence: CDR1 LNHDA, CDR2 SQIVND (reference sequence). CDR3 length: 16 residues. CDR3 region: CASSIRLIVMNTEAFF. The CDR3 bases are TGTGCCAGTAGTATAAGGCTTATTGTAATGAACACTGAAGCTTTCTTT.

V usage is TRBV27 and J usage is TRBJ1-2; TRBD1 aligns across 11 bases. CDR3 length equals 13 residues. Trimming took 3 bases from V and 8 from J; bases not matched to a gene: 2. Germline CDR1 and CDR2: MNHEY and SMNVEV (reference sequence). The CDR3 loop is CASSFRTGGGYTF. The CDR3 region has the DNA TGTGCCAGCAGTTTTCGGACAGGGGGCGGCTACACCTTC.

CDR3 residues: CASSQDLWGNEQFF. Written as DNA, the CDR3 is TGCGCCAGCAGCCAAGATCTCTGGGGGAATGAGCAGTTCTTC. The V gene is TRBV4-3, the J gene TRBJ2-1, with D perhaps given as TRBD1 or TRBD2 (5 bases each). V was clipped by 0 bases and J by 7 bases, with 10 bases between them. CDR3 length: 14 residues. CDR1 LGHNA and CDR2 YSLEER come from the germline V gene.

The V and J genes are TRBV6-6 and TRBJ2-7, with 13 bases that match TRBD2. The germline V gene has CDR1 MNHNY and CDR2 SVGAGI (reference sequence). The CDR3 has 16 residues. V shed 4 bases and J 3 bases; nucleotides not matched to a gene: 6. CDR3 bases: TGTGCCAGCAGTTTCACCGGGACTAGCGGGAACTACGAGCAGTACTTC. Translation: CASSFTGTSGNYEQYF.

This chain connects TRBV28 to TRBJ1-1; D uncertain. Germline V gives CDR1 MDHEN, CDR2 SYDVKM. CDR3 length equals 14 residues. V was clipped by 6 bases and J by 4 bases, with 15 bases between them. The chain's CDR3 is CASSLLAWGTEAFF. Written as DNA, the CDR3 is TGTGCCAGCAGCCTTCTGGCCTGGGGCACTGAAGCTTTCTTT. Filled out from reference TRBV28 and TRBJ1-1, the complete variable domain reads DVKVTQSSRYLVKRTGEKVFLECVQDMDHENMFWYRQDPGLGLRLIYFSYDVKMKEKGDIPEGYSVSREKKERFSLILESASTNQTSMYLCASSLLAWGTEAFFGQGTRLTVV.

The chain joins TRBV4-1 to TRBJ1-2; D unclear. CDR3 size: 14 residues. V was cut by 0 bases and J by 5 bases, with 10 bases left in between. Germline V gene data show CDR1 as MGHRA and CDR2 as YSYEKL. For the CDR3, the DNA is TGCGCCAGCAGCCAAGAAGCTAGAAGTTATGGCTACACCTTC. Amino acids: CASSQEARSYGYTF.

The chain employs TRBV4-2 and TRBJ2-5; D may be TRBD2 (6 bases). V lost 0 bases and J 2 bases, leaving 16 bases between the germline ends. Germline assignment: CDR1 LGHNA and CDR2 YNFKEQ. This CDR3 is built from 17 residues. In DNA, the CDR3 is TGTGCCAGCAGCCAAGAAATCGTCGGGAGTAGTCAAGAGACCCAGTACTTC. It is translated as CASSQEIVGSSQETQYF.

This rearrangement joins TRBV16 to TRBJ2-7, with TRBD2 matching 10 bases. Germline values: CDR1 KGHSY, CDR2 FQNENV. Trimming at V came to 2 bases and at J to 3 bases, leaving 4 bases not matched to a gene. This CDR3 spans 15 amino acids. The CDR3 DNA follows: TGTGCCAGCAGCCAAACTAGCGGGGCGTACTACGAGCAGTACTTC. Amino acid sequence: CASSQTSGAYYEQYF.

The chain employs TRBV7-2 and TRBJ2-5; TRBD1 aligns across 9 bases. Trimming at V came to 5 bases and at J to 11 bases, leaving 12 bases not matched to a gene. The CDR3 has 14 residues. CDR1 is SGHTA, CDR2 FQGNSA, per germline. CDR3 sequence: CASSPGQGYGEQYF. The CDR3 nucleotides read TGTGCCAGCAGCCCCGGACAGGGGTACGGGGAGCAGTACTTC. The entire variable domain, with the rest obtained from reference TRBV7-2 and TRBJ2-5, is as follows: GAGVSQSPSNKVTEKGKDVELRCDPISGHTALYWYRQSLGQGLEFLIYFQGNSAPDKSGLPSDRFSAERTGGSVSTLTIQRTQQEDSAVYLCASSPGQGYGEQYFGPGTRLLVL.

The V and J genes are TRBV9 and TRBJ1-4; TRBD1 matches at 7 bases. The CDR3 runs 15 residues. CDR1 and CDR2 from the germline V gene are SGDLS and YYNGEE. V gave up 4 bases and J gave up 7 bases; unmatched junction bases: 10. DNA of the CDR3: TGTGCCAGCAGCCAGGGGGGAGGCGGTGGTGAAAAACTGTTTTTT. This encodes CASSQGGGGGEKLFF.

V gene TRBV5-1 combines with J gene TRBJ2-2, with D possibly called TRBD1 or TRBD2 (6 bases each). The CDR3 runs to 17 residues. From germline, CDR1 is SGHRS and CDR2 YFSETQ. V was trimmed by 5 bases and J by 5 bases, leaving 22 bases between them. The CDR3 is CASSLTLSEGGTGELFF. The CDR3 coding sequence is TGCGCCAGCAGTCTGACGCTCTCAGAGGGGGGAACCGGGGAGCTGTTTTTT.

V gene TRBV9 combines with J gene TRBJ2-1, with TRBD2 identical over 8 bases. The CDR3 is 14 amino acids. V dropped 1 base and J dropped 3; count of bases not matched to a gene: 0. The germline gives CDR1 SGDLS, CDR2 YYNGEE. The CDR3 loop is CASSVTSGYNEQFF. CDR3 nucleotides: TGTGCCAGCAGCGTAACTAGCGGCTACAATGAGCAGTTCTTC.

This clone was recorded only once. The genes are TRBV4-1 and TRBJ2-4; 7 bases are shared with TRBD2. Germline V gives CDR1 MGHRA, CDR2 YSYEKL. The CDR3 is 15 amino acids. Trimming at V came to 3 bases and at J to 2 bases, leaving 4 bases not matched to a gene. CDR3 residues: CASSQELATKNIQYF. CDR3 nucleotides: TGCGCCAGCAGCCAGGAACTAGCGACCAAAAACATTCAGTACTTC.

The V call is TRBV4-3, the J call TRBJ1-2; 9 bases line up with TRBD1. There are 15 residues in the CDR3. CDR1 is LGHNA and CDR2 is YSLEER in the germline V gene. Unmatched junction bases numbered 7, after V lost 0 bases and J lost 8 bases. As DNA, the CDR3 is TGCGCCAGCAGCCAAGATAGGGGACAGGGACTAGGCTACACCTTC. This encodes CASSQDRGQGLGYTF.

Regarding this clone: A read error likely explains this, since a far larger clone differs by one base. This is likely a read error, given that the CDR3 carries no conserved phenylalanine or tryptophan at its end. The chain links TRBV14 to TRBJ1-2, with 10 nucleotides matching TRBD1. The CDR3 extends over 15 amino acids. Germline values: CDR1 SGHDN, CDR2 FVKESK. The V segment lost 3 bases and the J segment 7 bases; nucleotides outside the gene matches: 8. CDR3 region: CASSQAGTGVGGYTL. The DNA for the CDR3 is TGTGCCAGCAGCCAGGCCGGGACAGGGGTCGGTGGCTACACCCTC.

The V gene is TRBV18, the J gene TRBJ1-1; D remains ambiguous. Germline loops: CDR1 KGHSH, CDR2 LQKENI. Deletions cut 4 bases from V and 3 bases from J, with 9 bases between. This CDR3 has 13 amino acids. CDR3 amino acids: CASSREGHTEAFF. The CDR3, as DNA: TGTGCCAGCTCACGGGAAGGACACACTGAAGCTTTCTTT.

The chain recombines TRBV18 with TRBJ2-5; perhaps D is TRBD1 or TRBD2 (5 bases each). This CDR3 region has 15 residues. V lost 5 bases and J lost 5, with 18 bases in between. The V gene's germline CDR1 is KGHSH and CDR2 LQKENI. The CDR3 nucleotides are TGTGCCAGCTCAGATGCCGGGACCCAGAGGGAGACCCAGTACTTC. Encoded protein: CASSDAGTQRETQYF.

The chain links TRBV2 to TRBJ1-2, with D perhaps matching TRBD1 (5 bases). The CDR3 is 14 residues long. Germline CDR1 reads SNHLY; CDR2 reads FYNNEI. Between the trimmed V and J ends, which lost 4 bases and 4 bases, there was a span of 13 bases. This CDR3 reads CASSVNSGLYGYTF. The CDR3 nucleotides are TGTGCCAGCAGTGTAAACTCGGGGCTCTATGGCTACACCTTC.